The next 3 T cell receptor beta chains were all read from a single sample in a study of T cell repertoires in cytomegalovirus infection. These receptors' targets are unknown. TCRdb reanalysed the reads using MiXCR and keeps one entry per CDR3 protein. Counted here are hundreds of thousands of distinct CDR3 sequences, around 30% occurring once; the ten biggest clones make up more than 12%. The sequencing here drew on cultured CD8+ T cells from PBMCs, taken from culture after CMV antigen stimulation. The receptors come from a human donor in good health (CMV status not recorded). Some clones in this sample may be carry-over from other donors' samples.

This clonotype was seen at least ten times. The chain employs TRBV7-8 and TRBJ1-1; TRBD1 matches 7 bases. Germline CDR1 SGHVS, CDR2 FQNEAQ. This CDR3 is 14 amino acids long. The junction had 9 bases not matched to a gene; V was cut back by 6 bases and J by 5 bases. The CDR3 is CASSLNRGNTEAFF. The CDR3 DNA reads as TGTGCCAGCAGTTTAAACAGGGGTAATACTGAAGCTTTCTTT.

The chain uses TRBV9 and TRBJ1-5; 9 positions match TRBD1. This CDR3 comprises 15 residues. Trimming cost V 1 base and J 4 bases; bases outside gene matches: 3. Germline CDR1 reads SGDLS; CDR2 reads YYNGEE. CDR3 residues: CASSVHGTGNQPQHF. CDR3 DNA sequence: TGTGCCAGCAGCGTACATGGGACAGGGAATCAGCCCCAGCATTTT.

This clonotype was counted only a few times. The CDR3 DNA reads TGTGCCAGCAGTCCCGACGGATTCTACAATGAGCAGTTCTTC. It translates to CASSPDGFYNEQFF. The rearrangement links TRBV28 to TRBJ2-1; no definite D call. CDR1 is MDHEN and CDR2 is SYDVKM in the germline V gene. Trimming stripped 5 bases from V and 3 bases from J, with 11 bases between. The CDR3 is 14 residues long.